Included here is one T cell receptor beta chain sequence, with context. The data stem from a study of cytomegalovirus exposure and HLA in healthy donors. Trimming stripped 0 bases from V and 1 base from J, with 10 bases between. This CDR3 region has 15 residues. Germline V gene data show CDR1 as SGHDT and CDR2 as YYEEEE. PCR amplification relied on 60 Vbeta primers (plus 13 Jbeta primers). Profiled with immunoSEQ multiplex PCR; TCRdb holds only in-frame clones, not every one. The sample yields under 150,000 clones, approximately 78% seen once. Sequencing was done on a sample of PBMCs. The chain carries TRBV5-6 and TRBJ2-5; possibly TRBD1 for D (6 bases). The TCR originated in a man aged 35 to 55 in good health and CMV-seropositive. The CDR3 DNA sequence: TGTGCCAGCAGCTTGGCAGGGGCCCGCCAAGAGACCCAGTACTTC. This encodes CASSLAGARQETQYF.